Each of the 3 T cell receptor beta chains below was sequenced from the same sample in a study of breast tumors, draining lymph nodes, adjacent tissues. TCRdb re-called the multiplex PCR reads through MiXCR, storing one row per CDR3 protein. Of under 15,000 distinct CDR3 sequences listed, roughly 40% are singletons. The sample comprised breast tumor tissue. All receptors derive from a female donor with breast cancer. Some clones in this sample may be carry-over from other donors' samples.

This clonotype was observed many times. The chain is built from TRBV7-6 and TRBJ2-2, with D unclear. The length of the CDR3 is 14 residues. Germline V gives CDR1 SGHVS, CDR2 FNYEAQ. The V end lost 3 bases, the J end lost 4 bases, and 9 bases lay between the germline ends. CDR3 sequence: CASSFRAGTGELFF. CDR3 nucleotide sequence: TGTGCCAGCAGCTTTAGGGCAGGCACCGGGGAGCTGTTTTTT.

This chain connects TRBV19 to TRBJ2-1, with 7 bases identical to TRBD2. The CDR3 has 13 residues. CDR1 is LNHDA and CDR2 is SQIVND in the germline V gene (reference sequence). The CDR3 DNA follows: TGTGGTTCAAGGGCTAGCGGTCGAGATGAGCAGTTCTTC. Protein sequence: CGSRASGRDEQFF.

This clonotype was seen many times. The chain joins TRBV7-8 to TRBJ1-2; TRBD1 might be the D (5 bases). The CDR3 covers 16 residues. With 4 bases removed from V and 0 bases from J, the gap between germline ends came to 15 bases. CDR1 is SGHVS, CDR2 FQNEAQ, per germline. The CDR3 sequence is CASSSSLQAPNYGYTF. In nucleotides, the CDR3 is TGTGCCAGCAGCTCCTCCCTACAGGCTCCTAACTATGGCTACACCTTC. Using reference TRBV7-8 and TRBJ1-2 for the parts outside the CDR3, the full variable domain is GAGVSQSPRYKVAKRGQDVALRCDPISGHVSLFWYQQALGQGPEFLTYFQNEAQLDKSGLPSDRFFAERPEGSVSTLKIQRTQQEDSAVYLCASSSSLQAPNYGYTFGSGTRLTVV.